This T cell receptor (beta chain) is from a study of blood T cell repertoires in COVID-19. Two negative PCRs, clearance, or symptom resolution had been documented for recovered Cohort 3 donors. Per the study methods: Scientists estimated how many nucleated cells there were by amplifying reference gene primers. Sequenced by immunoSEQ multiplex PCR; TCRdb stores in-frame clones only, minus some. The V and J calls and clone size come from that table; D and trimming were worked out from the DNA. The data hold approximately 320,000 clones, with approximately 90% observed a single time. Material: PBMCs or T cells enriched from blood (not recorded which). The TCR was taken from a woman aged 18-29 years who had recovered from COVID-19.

The CDR3 is CASSLVRRQETQYF. As DNA, the CDR3 is TGTGCCAGCAGCTTAGTACGCAGGCAAGAGACCCAGTACTTC. The V gene is TRBV7-2, the J gene TRBJ2-5, with no clear D. Germline CDR1 and CDR2: SGHTA and FQGNSA. This CDR3 has 14 amino acids. V lost 1 base and J 2 bases, leaving 8 bases between the germline ends. Drawing the rest from reference TRBV7-2 and TRBJ2-5, the complete variable domain is GAGVSQSPSNKVTEKGKDVELRCDPISGHTALYWYRQSLGQGLEFLIYFQGNSAPDKSGLPSDRFSAERTGGSVSTLTIQRTQQEDSAVYLCASSLVRRQETQYFGPGTRLLVL.